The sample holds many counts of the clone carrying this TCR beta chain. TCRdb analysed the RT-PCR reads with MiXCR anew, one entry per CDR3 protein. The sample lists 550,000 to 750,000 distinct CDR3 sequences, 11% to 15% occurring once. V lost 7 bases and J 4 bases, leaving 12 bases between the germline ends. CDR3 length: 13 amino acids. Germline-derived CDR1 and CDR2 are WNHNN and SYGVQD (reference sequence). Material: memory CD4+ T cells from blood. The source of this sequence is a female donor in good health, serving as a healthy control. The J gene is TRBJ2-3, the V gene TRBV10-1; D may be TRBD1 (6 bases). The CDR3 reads CASKRGNADTQYF. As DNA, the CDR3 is TGCGCCAGCAAGAGGGGGAACGCAGATACGCAGTATTTT.